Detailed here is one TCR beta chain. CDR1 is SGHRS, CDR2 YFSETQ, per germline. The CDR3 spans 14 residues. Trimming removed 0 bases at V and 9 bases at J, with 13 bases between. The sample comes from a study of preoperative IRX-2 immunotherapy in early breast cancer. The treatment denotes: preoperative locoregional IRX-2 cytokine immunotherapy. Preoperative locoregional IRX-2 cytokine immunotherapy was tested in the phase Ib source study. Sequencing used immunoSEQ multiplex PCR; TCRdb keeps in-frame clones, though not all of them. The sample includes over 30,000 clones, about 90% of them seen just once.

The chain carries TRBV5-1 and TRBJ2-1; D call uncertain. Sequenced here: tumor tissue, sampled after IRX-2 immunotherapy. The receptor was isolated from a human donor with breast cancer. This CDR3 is CASSLDPQEGEQFF. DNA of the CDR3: TGCGCCAGCAGCTTGGACCCCCAGGAAGGTGAGCAGTTCTTC.